Below, 13 T cell receptor beta chains from the same sample are listed, as sequenced in a study of shared clonotypes between healthy human individuals. Only in-frame clones appear in the TCRdb table, and some are missing; sequencing was by immunoSEQ multiplex PCR. Of under 1,100,000 clones listed, roughly 80% are singletons. Material for sequencing was memory CD4+ T cells sorted from blood. The subset here: CD45RA-negative fraction. These receptors all come from a man between 18 and 35 years old in good health.

About this clone: At the DNA level, this CDR3 is encoded by other sequences in the same sample as well. This chain links TRBV18 with TRBJ1-1; D is undetermined. Germline V gene sequence: CDR1 KGHSH, CDR2 LQKENI. V was pared by 5 bases and J by 2 bases, with 9 bases between. CDR3 size: 13 residues. DNA for the CDR3: TGTGCCAGCTCAAGGGTTCAAAACACTGAAGCTTTCTTT. Translated, it gives CASSRVQNTEAFF.

This chain connects TRBV2 to TRBJ2-5, with 9 bases fitting TRBD1. V lost 9 bases to trimming and J lost 4 bases; unmatched junction nucleotides: 9. This CDR3 contains 14 residues. Germline V lookup: CDR1 SNHLY, CDR2 FYNNEI. The CDR3 spells CARGTGGGSETQYF. The CDR3 coding sequence is TGTGCCAGGGGTACAGGGGGCGGGTCAGAGACCCAGTACTTC.

The CDR3 is CASSQGLVGVDTQYF. The CDR3 DNA sequence: TGCGCCAGCAGCCAGGGCTTAGTGGGCGTTGATACGCAGTATTTT. The rearrangement joins TRBV5-1 to TRBJ2-3, with D possibly matching TRBD1 (5 bases). Per germline, CDR1 SGHRS and CDR2 YFSETQ. This CDR3 region has 15 residues. The ends were cut back, 4 bases at V and 6 bases at J, with 18 bases in the middle. The variable domain in full, with the rest retrieved from reference TRBV5-1 and TRBJ2-3, is KAGVTQTPRYLIKTRGQQVTLSCSPISGHRSVSWYQQTPGQGLQFLFEYFSETQRNKGNFPGRFSGRQFSNSRSEMNVSTLELGDSALYLCASSQGLVGVDTQYFGPGTRLTVL.

The chain carries TRBV7-2 and TRBJ1-2, with D possibly matching TRBD1 (6 bases). Germline lookup yields CDR1 SGHTA and CDR2 FQGNSA. This CDR3 contains 17 residues. The V gene lost 4 bases and the J gene lost 7 bases, with 25 bases spanning the gap. The CDR3 DNA sequence: TGTGCCAGCAGCTCCGGTTCGCTTGGGCAGGGGTTTACTGGCTACACCTTC. Its protein is CASSSGSLGQGFTGYTF.

The chain combines TRBV30 with TRBJ2-5; a weak D match, TRBD1 (5 bases). Trimming stripped 0 bases from V and 7 bases from J, with 9 bases between. The CDR3 has 12 residues. Germline assignment: CDR1 GTSNPN and CDR2 SVGIG (reference sequence). The CDR3 here is CAWSVGVGTQYF. In DNA, the CDR3 is TGTGCCTGGAGTGTAGGGGTGGGGACCCAGTACTTC.

The rearrangement joins TRBV28 to TRBJ2-5, with 11 bases matching TRBD2. Looked up from germline, CDR1 is MDHEN and CDR2 is SYDVKM. Losses at the gene ends were 1 base for V and 4 bases for J; bases not matched to a gene: 8. There are 17 residues in the CDR3. As DNA, the CDR3 is TGTGCCAGCAGTTTATCACCTAGCGGGGGGTTTGGAGAGACCCAGTACTTC. Its translation: CASSLSPSGGFGETQYF.

This clone was seen only a few times. This may come from a read error, since a much larger clone is one base off. The chain links TRBV27 to TRBJ2-7; TRBD1 aligns across 9 bases. The CDR3 has 14 residues. Germline V lookup: CDR1 MNHEY, CDR2 SMNVEV (reference sequence). With V trimmed by 4 bases and J by 3 bases, 4 bases remained unmatched. CDR3 in amino acids: CASSSPGQGYEQYF. For the CDR3, the DNA is TGTGCCAGCAGTTCTCCGGGACAGGGCTACGAGCAGTACTTC.

This clone was observed once. The chain recombines TRBV28 with TRBJ2-3, with TRBD2 matching over 13 bases. The J segment lost 7 bases and the V segment lost 3 bases, leaving 7 bases of the junction unmatched. CDR3 size: 16 residues. The germline V gene has CDR1 MDHEN and CDR2 SYDVKM. The CDR3 DNA follows: TGTGCCAGCAGTTTGGGGGGACTAGCGGGGCGGTATACGCAGTATTTT. Its translation is CASSLGGLAGRYTQYF.

This chain connects TRBV9 to TRBJ2-7; D is possibly TRBD2 (5 bases). This CDR3 is 15 amino acids long. V was cut by 4 bases and J by 0 bases, with 14 bases left in between. In germline, CDR1 is SGDLS, CDR2 YYNGEE. The CDR3 loop is CASSLRGSASYEQYF. The CDR3, as DNA: TGTGCCAGCAGCTTGCGAGGGTCGGCCTCCTACGAGCAGTACTTC.

The J gene is TRBJ1-2, the V gene TRBV5-1; D is undetermined. Germline CDR1 and CDR2: SGHRS and YFSETQ. Trimming took 5 bases from V and 5 from J, leaving 19 bases between them. This CDR3 has 15 amino acids. This CDR3 reads CASSSTGGEGYGYTF. CDR3 in DNA: TGCGCCAGCAGTTCTACCGGTGGTGAGGGATATGGCTACACCTTC.

V usage is TRBV2 and J usage is TRBJ1-6; 10 bases align to TRBD1. V lost 6 bases and J lost 8; bases outside the gene matches: 4. CDR3 size: 14 residues. The germline V gene encodes CDR1 SNHLY and CDR2 FYNNEI. CDR3 nucleotide sequence: TGTGCCAGCAGACAGGACAGGGGGGATTCACCCCTCCACTTT. This translates into CASRQDRGDSPLHF.

The chain employs TRBV7-2 and TRBJ2-7; 10 nucleotides agree with TRBD1. Germline V gives CDR1 SGHTA, CDR2 FQGNSA. The trim removed 4 bases at V and 9 bases at J, leaving 6 bases unmatched. The CDR3 has 13 amino acids. CDR3 region: CASSSLGQGRQYF. The CDR3 DNA reads as TGTGCCAGCAGCTCCTTGGGACAGGGGAGGCAGTACTTC.

The chain employs TRBV29-1 and TRBJ2-5; D is ambiguous. The DNA end is more similar to TRBJ2-7, so the J call may be wrong. Germline V gene sequence: CDR1 SQVTM, CDR2 ANQGSEA. The CDR3 totals 13 residues. CDR3 protein: CSVVERAYNEQYF. The CDR3 bases are TGCAGCGTTGTGGAAAGGGCGTACAACGAGCAGTACTTC.